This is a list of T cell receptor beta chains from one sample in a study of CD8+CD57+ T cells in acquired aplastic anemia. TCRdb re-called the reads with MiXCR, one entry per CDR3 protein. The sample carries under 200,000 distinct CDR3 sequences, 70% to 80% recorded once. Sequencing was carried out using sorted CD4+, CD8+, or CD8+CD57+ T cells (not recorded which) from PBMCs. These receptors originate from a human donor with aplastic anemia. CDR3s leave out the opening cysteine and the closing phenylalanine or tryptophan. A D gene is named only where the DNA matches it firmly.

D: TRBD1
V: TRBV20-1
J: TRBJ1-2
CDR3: SARGGQGRGGYT

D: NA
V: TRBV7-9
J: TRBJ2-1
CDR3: ASSLSGSSSHNEQF

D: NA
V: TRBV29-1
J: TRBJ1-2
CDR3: SVEPTGRRSYT

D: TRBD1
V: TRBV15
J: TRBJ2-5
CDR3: ATSRGLGAGGSLQETQY

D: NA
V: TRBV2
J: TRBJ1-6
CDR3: ASSGGRSDSPLH

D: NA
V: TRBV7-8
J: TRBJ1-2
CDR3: ASSLGGREYGYT

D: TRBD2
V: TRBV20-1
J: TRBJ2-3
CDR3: RASGSADTQY

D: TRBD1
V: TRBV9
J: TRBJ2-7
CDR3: ASSPRTGQGAYEQY

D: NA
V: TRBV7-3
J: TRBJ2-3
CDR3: ASSPTGPDTQY

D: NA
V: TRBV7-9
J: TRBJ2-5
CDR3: ASRSAVQETQY

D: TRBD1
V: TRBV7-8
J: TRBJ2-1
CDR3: ASSYRTGGVSYNEQF

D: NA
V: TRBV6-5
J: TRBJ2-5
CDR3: ASSSELGETQY

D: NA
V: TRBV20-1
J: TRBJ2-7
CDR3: SARDRTNYEQY

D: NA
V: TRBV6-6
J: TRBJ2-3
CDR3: ASTRSTDTQY

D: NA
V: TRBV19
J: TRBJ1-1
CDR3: ASRRGRNTEAF

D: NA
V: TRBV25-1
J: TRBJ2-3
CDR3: ASSERAVSTDTQY

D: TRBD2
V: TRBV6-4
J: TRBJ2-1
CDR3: ASSDSPGGYNERF

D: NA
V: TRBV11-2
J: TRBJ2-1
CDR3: ASSLAGPNNEQF

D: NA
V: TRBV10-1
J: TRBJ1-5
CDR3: APTGTRWVPQR

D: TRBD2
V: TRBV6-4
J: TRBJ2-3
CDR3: ASSDSTGGPDTQY

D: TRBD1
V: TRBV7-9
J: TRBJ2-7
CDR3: ASGSGTGGDEQY

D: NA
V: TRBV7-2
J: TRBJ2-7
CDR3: ASSLAGTASYEQY

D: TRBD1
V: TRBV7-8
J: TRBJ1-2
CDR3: ASSSSLIGTGLNYGYT

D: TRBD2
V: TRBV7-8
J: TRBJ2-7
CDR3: ASSLLAGDPYEQY

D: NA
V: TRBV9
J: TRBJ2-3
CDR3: ACIRGDTSTDTQY